This TCR beta chain came from a study of human T cells and chemical hapten exposure. Study-wide context: Largely, small differences in pooled library volume made per-sample TCR yields vary. Findings and limits, study-wide: No shift was seen in TCRs above 1 in 1000 frequency with DPC sensitization.

This clonotype was counted at least ten times. Its specificity is unknown. Time point in this sample: pre-sensitization, week 0. Treatment defined: therapeutic diphenylcyclopropenone sensitization with weekly scalp DPC. Patches went on only after blood had been drawn each time. Per the authors' pipeline: With a range of about 23,224 to 750,000, the median per sample was 95,638 TCRs. MiXCR, applied by TCRdb to the RACE reads, yields one record per CDR3 protein. These V and J calls originate from TCRdb's pipeline instead of the authors' own analysis. Altogether roughly 380,000 distinct CDR3 sequences are present, 4% to 6% being singletons, with the ten largest covering roughly 2.6%. The sequence was collected from a woman aged 45-60 years with alopecia areata. Some clones in this sample may be carry-over from other donors' samples. Sequenced here: whole blood, sampled in connection with sensitization to the hapten diphenylcyclopropenone (DPC).

CDR3 in DNA: TGTGCCAGCAGTTCGCAGGGTGGGAGTTCACCCCTCCACTTT. Translation gives CASSSQGGSSPLHF. V gene TRBV12-3 or TRBV12-4 combines with J gene TRBJ1-6; TRBD1 is a possible D gene (5 bases). V was cut by 4 bases and J by 9 bases, with 13 bases left in between. This CDR3 region has 14 residues.